These 8 T cell receptor beta chains originate from one sample sequenced in a study of molecular identifiers for immune sequencing clone quantification. Via MiXCR, TCRdb re-called the PCR reads, giving one row per CDR3 protein. The repertoire holds tens of thousands of distinct CDR3 sequences, with 15% to 20% as singletons. What was sequenced was naive CD8+ T cells from blood, with Jurkat cell RNA spiked in. Specified subset: FACS-sorted CD8+CD4-CCR7+CD45RA+ naive T cells. The receptors originated from a human donor in good health. Some libraries in this study had Jurkat cell RNA spiked in.

The V call is TRBV10-3, the J call TRBJ2-4; D is uncertain. CDR3 size: 12 residues. The germline CDR1 and CDR2 sequences are ENHRY and SYGVKD. Trimming cost V 6 bases and J 5 bases, with 8 bases left between them. The CDR3 region has the DNA TGTGCCATCAGGACCGAACAAAACATTCAGTACTTC. Protein: CAIRTEQNIQYF.

This clonotype has at least ten counts. J is TRBJ2-3 and V is TRBV19; TRBD1 agrees at 9 bases. J was trimmed by 3 bases and V by 5 bases; bases with no gene match: 6. The CDR3 runs 15 residues. Germline CDR1 reads LNHDA; CDR2 reads SQIVND (reference sequence). The CDR3 here is CASSARTGVTDTQYF. CDR3 coding DNA: TGTGCCAGTAGTGCCAGGACAGGGGTGACAGATACGCAGTATTTT. The variable domain in full, with the rest retrieved from reference TRBV19 and TRBJ2-3, is DGGITQSPKYLFRKEGQNVTLSCEQNLNHDAMYWYRQDPGQGLRLIYYSQIVNDFQKGDIAEGYSVSREKKESFPLTVTSAQKNPTAFYLCASSARTGVTDTQYFGPGTRLTVL.

This clonotype was recorded at least ten times. The chain couples TRBV7-3 to TRBJ2-1; 9 nucleotides align to TRBD1. The trim removed 5 bases at V and 7 bases at J, leaving 12 bases unmatched. The CDR3 contains 16 residues. Germline CDR1 SGHTA, CDR2 FQGTGA. For the CDR3, the DNA is TGTGCCAGCAGCATTACCGGGACAGGGATAATGAATGAGCAGTTCTTC. This translates into CASSITGTGIMNEQFF.

In this sample, this clonotype turned up many times. The chain has TRBV11-2 and TRBJ2-1; D remains unclear. CDR1 and CDR2 from the germline V gene are SGHAT and FQNNGV. The CDR3 runs 16 residues. Between the trimmed V and J ends, which lost 0 bases and 2 bases, there was a span of 11 bases. The DNA of the CDR3 is TGTGCCAGCAGCTTAGAGTTGGGCATTACCTACAATGAGCAGTTCTTC. Protein sequence: CASSLELGITYNEQFF.

This clonotype has ten or more counts. V is TRBV13 and J is TRBJ2-7; tentative D call: TRBD2 (5 bases). The germline gives CDR1 PRHDT, CDR2 FYEKMQ (reference sequence). This CDR3 region has 13 residues. V lost 1 base and J 5 bases, leaving 9 bases between the germline ends. The CDR3 coding sequence is TGTGCCAGCAGCTTAGAGGCGGGCCACGAGCAGTACTTC. Translated, it gives CASSLEAGHEQYF.

This clonotype turned up a few times. The J gene is TRBJ1-4, the V gene TRBV14; perhaps TRBD1 as D (5 bases). V was pared by 5 bases and J by 4 bases, with 17 bases between. The CDR3 length is 16 residues. From germline, CDR1 is SGHDN and CDR2 FVKESK. Here the CDR3 reads CASSATGRQINEKLFF. The CDR3 DNA follows: TGTGCCAGCAGCGCGACGGGACGGCAGATTAATGAAAAACTGTTTTTT.

The V call is TRBV27, the J call TRBJ1-5; 7 bases map to TRBD1. CDR3 length equals 15 residues. V was clipped by 3 bases and J by 4 bases; unmatched bases: 6. Germline V gene sequence: CDR1 MNHEY, CDR2 SMNVEV (reference sequence). The CDR3 coding sequence is TGTGCCAGCAGTTTCGCAGGGGGTATTAATCAGCCCCAGCATTTT. Amino acids: CASSFAGGINQPQHF.

The sample holds a few counts of this clonotype. Since a much larger clone is just one base distant, this may be a read error. The chain recombines TRBV7-9 with TRBJ2-3, with 11 nucleotides matching TRBD2. The CDR3 has 16 amino acids. Germline V gene sequence: CDR1 SEHNR, CDR2 FQNEAQ (reference sequence). The CDR3 is CVSSPVAGGPTDTQYF. The CDR3 bases are TGTGTCAGCAGCCCCGTAGCGGGAGGGCCCACAGATACGCAGTATTTT.